This is a list of T cell receptor beta chains from one sample in a study of T-cell reconstitution after alpha-beta-depleted transplantation in children. TCRdb fed the PCR reads into MiXCR, producing one record per CDR3 protein. The profile shows some 600,000 distinct CDR3 sequences, around a sixth of them singletons. The sequences come from PBMCs from the stem cell graft donor, collected from the stem cell graft. Every receptor here comes from a human donor who donated a stem cell graft to a child with acute myeloid leukemia. The CDR3 runs from the conserved cysteine through the conserved F or W. The order of the fields is J gene, clone size, D gene, V gene, CDR3 protein, CDR3 DNA. The D gene is left open where the match is weak. Clone size is stated in some rows and not others, as once, few, many or a class when expanded.

j_gene: TRBJ2-5
abundance: -
d_gene: TRBD2
v_gene: TRBV4-1
CDR3aa: CASSQEASGGLVGETQYF
CDR3nt: TGCGCCAGCAGCCAAGAGGCCAGCGGGGGACTGGTAGGGGAGACCCAGTACTTC

j_gene: TRBJ2-1
abundance: many
d_gene: TRBD1
v_gene: TRBV29-1
CDR3aa: CSARDRGRGEQFF
CDR3nt: TGCAGCGCCCGGGACAGGGGGCGCGGTGAGCAGTTCTTC

j_gene: TRBJ1-1
abundance: few
d_gene: -
v_gene: TRBV20-1
CDR3aa: CSASLDLETEAFF
CDR3nt: TGCAGTGCTAGTCTAGACCTCGAAACTGAAGCTTTCTTT

j_gene: TRBJ2-3
abundance: -
d_gene: TRBD2
v_gene: TRBV20-1
CDR3aa: CSATGTSGTDTQYF
CDR3nt: TGCAGTGCAACCGGGACTAGCGGAACAGATACGCAGTATTTT

j_gene: TRBJ2-1
abundance: -
d_gene: -
v_gene: TRBV18
CDR3aa: CASSWDAGASSEQFF
CDR3nt: TGTGCCAGCTCCTGGGACGCGGGGGCTAGTAGTGAGCAGTTCTTC

j_gene: TRBJ2-1
abundance: -
d_gene: TRBD2
v_gene: TRBV7-9
CDR3aa: CASSFSGGGSSEQFF
CDR3nt: TGTGCCAGCAGCTTTAGCGGGGGGGGGTCGAGTGAGCAGTTCTTC

j_gene: TRBJ2-5
abundance: -
d_gene: TRBD2
v_gene: TRBV7-9
CDR3aa: CASSSTGTSGMETQYF
CDR3nt: TGTGCCAGCAGTTCTACCGGGACTAGCGGGATGGAGACCCAGTACTTC

j_gene: TRBJ2-1
abundance: -
d_gene: -
v_gene: TRBV10-3
CDR3aa: CAISESTGIKLNEQFF
CDR3nt: TGTGCCATCAGTGAGTCGACCGGAATAAAGCTCAATGAGCAGTTCTTC

j_gene: TRBJ1-5
abundance: many
d_gene: -
v_gene: TRBV12-3/TRBV12-4
CDR3aa: CASSPGGVGGNQPQHF
CDR3nt: TGTGCCAGCAGTCCTGGGGGGGTGGGAGGCAATCAGCCCCAGCATTTT

j_gene: TRBJ1-4
abundance: -
d_gene: TRBD1
v_gene: TRBV6-1
CDR3aa: CASRNLPGTVDEKLFF
CDR3nt: TGTGCCAGCAGGAACCTCCCCGGGACAGTAGATGAAAAACTGTTTTTT

j_gene: TRBJ2-4
abundance: -
d_gene: -
v_gene: TRBV7-2
CDR3aa: CASSLGSRGKNIQYF
CDR3nt: TGTGCCAGCAGCTTAGGGTCCAGGGGCAAAAACATTCAGTACTTC

j_gene: TRBJ1-1
abundance: few
d_gene: -
v_gene: TRBV7-9
CDR3aa: CASSYLVAVSTEAFF
CDR3nt: TGTGCCAGCAGCTACCTAGTAGCCGTAAGCACTGAAGCTTTCTTT

j_gene: TRBJ2-2
abundance: -
d_gene: -
v_gene: TRBV5-1
CDR3aa: CASSLTSTGELFF
CDR3nt: TGCGCCAGCAGCTTGACCAGCACCGGGGAGCTGTTTTTT

j_gene: TRBJ2-3
abundance: many
d_gene: -
v_gene: TRBV5-1
CDR3aa: CASSFGSGTTDTQYF
CDR3nt: TGCGCCAGCAGCTTTGGGAGCGGAACCACAGATACGCAGTATTTT

j_gene: TRBJ1-5
abundance: -
d_gene: -
v_gene: TRBV7-8
CDR3aa: CASSLTHYSNQPQHF
CDR3nt: TGTGCCAGCAGCTTAACCCATTATAGCAATCAGCCCCAGCATTTT

j_gene: TRBJ2-6
abundance: many
d_gene: -
v_gene: TRBV6-4
CDR3aa: CASSDSRASGANVLTF
CDR3nt: TGTGCCAGCAGTGACTCGCGGGCCTCTGGGGCCAACGTCCTGACTTTC

j_gene: TRBJ2-1
abundance: many
d_gene: -
v_gene: TRBV12-3/TRBV12-4
CDR3aa: CASSLSHLSSYNEQFF
CDR3nt: TGTGCCAGCAGTTTGAGTCACCTGAGCTCCTACAATGAGCAGTTCTTC

j_gene: TRBJ2-2
abundance: -
d_gene: -
v_gene: TRBV10-2
CDR3aa: CASRTPTGELFF
CDR3nt: TGCGCCAGCAGAACACCAACCGGGGAGCTGTTTTTT

j_gene: TRBJ1-2
abundance: few
d_gene: -
v_gene: TRBV4-3
CDR3aa: CASSQDSSPSLRGYTF
CDR3nt: TGCGCCAGCAGCCAAGATAGTAGCCCAAGTCTCCGCGGCTACACCTTC

j_gene: TRBJ2-5
abundance: -
d_gene: -
v_gene: TRBV6-1
CDR3aa: CASSEPLRVGQETQYF
CDR3nt: TGTGCCAGCAGTGAACCCCTCCGCGTCGGACAAGAGACCCAGTACTTC

j_gene: TRBJ2-7
abundance: many
d_gene: -
v_gene: TRBV20-1
CDR3aa: CSAREIGQSIEQYF
CDR3nt: TGCAGTGCTAGAGAGATCGGACAGTCTATTGAGCAGTACTTC

j_gene: TRBJ1-4
abundance: -
d_gene: -
v_gene: TRBV20-1
CDR3aa: CSASLEGKLFF
CDR3nt: TGCAGTGCTTCCCTGGAGGGAAAACTGTTTTTT

j_gene: TRBJ1-2
abundance: -
d_gene: -
v_gene: TRBV4-1
CDR3aa: CASSLTQAYGYTF
CDR3nt: TGCGCCAGCAGTCTTACACAGGCTTATGGCTACACCTTC

j_gene: TRBJ1-5
abundance: few
d_gene: -
v_gene: TRBV5-5
CDR3aa: CASSQTGRQPQHF
CDR3nt: TGTGCCAGCAGCCAGACAGGAAGACAGCCCCAGCATTTT

j_gene: TRBJ1-4
abundance: many
d_gene: -
v_gene: TRBV20-1
CDR3aa: CSARYHLTNEKLFF
CDR3nt: TGCAGTGCCCGATACCACCTGACTAATGAAAAACTGTTTTTT

j_gene: TRBJ1-2
abundance: few
d_gene: TRBD1
v_gene: TRBV20-1
CDR3aa: CSARPWDRVVYGYTF
CDR3nt: TGCAGTGCTAGACCATGGGACAGGGTCGTCTATGGCTACACCTTC

j_gene: TRBJ2-5
abundance: many
d_gene: -
v_gene: TRBV20-1
CDR3aa: CSARPPGGLKTQYF
CDR3nt: TGCAGTGCTAGGCCCCCAGGGGGGTTAAAGACCCAGTACTTC

j_gene: TRBJ2-4
abundance: -
d_gene: TRBD1
v_gene: TRBV12-3/TRBV12-4
CDR3aa: CASSFRGLPLAKNIQYF
CDR3nt: TGTGCCAGCAGTTTTAGGGGGCTCCCACTAGCCAAAAACATTCAGTACTTC

j_gene: TRBJ1-2
abundance: -
d_gene: -
v_gene: TRBV30
CDR3aa: CAWSDGRYGYTF
CDR3nt: TGTGCCTGGTCCGACGGACGCTATGGCTACACCTTC

j_gene: TRBJ2-1
abundance: many
d_gene: TRBD1
v_gene: TRBV2
CDR3aa: CASSLQGENEQFF
CDR3nt: TGTGCCAGCAGTTTACAGGGGGAGAATGAGCAGTTCTTC

j_gene: TRBJ2-7
abundance: -
d_gene: TRBD2
v_gene: TRBV20-1
CDR3aa: CSARGVLAGGSSYEQYF
CDR3nt: TGCAGTGCTCGCGGGGTGTTAGCGGGGGGAAGCTCCTACGAGCAGTACTTC